Listed below are T cell receptor beta chains from one sample, sequenced in a study of CXCR3-negative and CXCR3-positive naive CD8 T cells. TCRdb processed the 5' RACE reads again and assigns one entry to each CDR3 protein, with no DNA. Listed are under 70,000 distinct CDR3 sequences; about 20% falls within the top ten. The sequenced sample consisted of memory CD8+ T cells from blood. All receptors come from a human donor in good health. Some clones in this sample may be carry-over from other donors' samples. Both conserved end residues are part of each CDR3. Fields, in order: V gene, J gene, CDR3 protein.

V: TRBV20-1; J: TRBJ1-1; CDR3: CSASIGRTEAFF
V: TRBV25-1; J: TRBJ2-7; CDR3: CASSDLATGTAEQYF
V: TRBV29-1; J: TRBJ2-1; CDR3: CSASGSPYNEQFF
V: TRBV29-1; J: TRBJ2-5; CDR3: CSVEDPRGGSFQETQYF
V: TRBV7-6; J: TRBJ2-7; CDR3: CASSFGGQGEDEQYF
V: TRBV7-6; J: TRBJ2-1; CDR3: CASSLLAGDEQLF
V: TRBV25-1; J: TRBJ2-1; CDR3: CASSEGPNNEQFF
V: TRBV4-1; J: TRBJ2-7; CDR3: CASSRTGKSSYEQYF
V: TRBV7-8; J: TRBJ2-3; CDR3: CASSSLGTSGATDTQYF
V: TRBV6-2/TRBV6-3; J: TRBJ2-7; CDR3: CASSYKTGGPYEQYF
V: TRBV20-1; J: TRBJ2-2; CDR3: CSAPGAGWDSGELFF
V: TRBV6-6; J: TRBJ2-3; CDR3: CASSYSADRGTQYF
V: TRBV7-9; J: TRBJ2-4; CDR3: CASSLTGQGAWDIQYF
V: TRBV10-3; J: TRBJ2-7; CDR3: CAISEFKGYEQYF
V: TRBV6-6; J: TRBJ2-2; CDR3: CASSYSEEGPGELFF
V: TRBV20-1; J: TRBJ2-7; CDR3: CSARVDTGVYEQYF
V: TRBV7-3; J: TRBJ2-5; CDR3: CASSLGGVETQYF
V: TRBV12-3/TRBV12-4; J: TRBJ2-7; CDR3: CASSLMLVDEQYF